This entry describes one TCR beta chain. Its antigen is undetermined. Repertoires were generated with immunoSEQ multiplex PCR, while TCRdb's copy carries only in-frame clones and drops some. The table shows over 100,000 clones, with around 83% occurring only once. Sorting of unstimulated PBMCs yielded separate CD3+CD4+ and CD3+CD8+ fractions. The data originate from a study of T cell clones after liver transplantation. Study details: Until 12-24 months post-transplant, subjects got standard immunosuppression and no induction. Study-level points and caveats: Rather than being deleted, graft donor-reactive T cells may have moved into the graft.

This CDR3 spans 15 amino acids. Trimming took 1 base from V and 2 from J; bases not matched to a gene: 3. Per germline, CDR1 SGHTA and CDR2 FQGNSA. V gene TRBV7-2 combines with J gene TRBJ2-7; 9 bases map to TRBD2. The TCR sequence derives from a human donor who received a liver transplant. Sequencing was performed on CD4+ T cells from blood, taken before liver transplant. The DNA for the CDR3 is TGTGCCAGCAGCTTAGGGACTAGCGCGACCTACGAGCAGTACTTC. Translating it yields CASSLGTSATYEQYF.